The 32 T cell receptor beta chains in this list originate from one sample, sequenced in a study of blood T cell repertoires in COVID-19. Data came from immunoSEQ multiplex PCR; TCRdb stores just in-frame clones and leaves some out. Altogether 110,000 to 150,000 clones are present, around 82% being singletons, with the ten largest covering 5.5%. Sequenced sample: PBMCs or T cells enriched from blood (not recorded which). These receptors all stem from a man aged 40-49 years with acute COVID-19.

The J gene is TRBJ1-1, the V gene TRBV7-9; TRBD1 is a possible D gene (6 bases). The ends were cut back, 6 bases at V and 1 base at J, with 9 bases in the middle. Germline CDR1 and CDR2: SEHNR and FQNEAQ (reference sequence). CDR3 length: 13 amino acids. The CDR3 nucleotides read TGTGCCAGCAGGCGACAGGAGAACACTGAAGCTTTCTTT. Protein sequence: CASRRQENTEAFF.

This sequence joins TRBV6-5 and TRBJ1-2; D is possibly TRBD1 (5 bases). V gave up 5 bases and J gave up 4 bases, with 11 bases separating them. CDR3 length: 13 amino acids. The V gene's germline CDR1 is MNHEY and CDR2 SVGAGI. In DNA, the CDR3 is TGTGCCAGCAGTACCGGCGGGACCTATGGCTACACCTTC. Translated, it gives CASSTGGTYGYTF.

The sample holds a few counts of this clone. The chain employs TRBV19 and TRBJ1-1; D gene ambiguous. The CDR3 runs 13 residues. Germline loops: CDR1 LNHDA, CDR2 SQIVND (reference sequence). V lost 6 bases, J lost 10 bases, and 18 bases lay in between. The CDR3: CASSPDLGSGAFF. In DNA form, the CDR3 reads TGTGCCAGTAGCCCAGATCTGGGGAGCGGAGCTTTCTTT.

The chain has TRBV5-1 and TRBJ1-1; D gene uncertain. Germline V CDR1 and CDR2: SGHRS, YFSETQ. V was trimmed by 4 bases and J by 1 base, leaving 11 bases between them. The CDR3 is 14 amino acids. CDR3 protein: CASSHGTTNTEAFF. CDR3 sequence (DNA): TGCGCCAGCAGCCACGGCACTACGAACACTGAAGCTTTCTTT.

The rearrangement joins TRBV25-1 to TRBJ2-5; TRBD2 agrees at 9 bases. This CDR3 contains 15 residues. Germline-derived CDR1 and CDR2 are MGHDK and SYGVNS. V shed 1 base, J shed 9 bases, and the junction held 9 bases outside the gene matches. The CDR3: CASSESASGAGAQYF. For the CDR3, the DNA is TGTGCCAGCAGTGAATCGGCTAGCGGGGCGGGGGCCCAGTACTTC.

This clone was seen only once. J is TRBJ2-1 and V is TRBV25-1; a weak D match, TRBD1 (6 bases). The germline gives CDR1 MGHDK, CDR2 SYGVNS. The CDR3 extends over 16 amino acids. Deletions cut 1 base from V and 0 bases from J, with 10 bases between. The CDR3, as DNA: TGTGCCAGCAGTGAATTCGGACAGACCTCCTACAATGAGCAGTTCTTC. This encodes CASSEFGQTSYNEQFF.

The rearrangement uses TRBV28 and TRBJ1-2; no definite D call. Per germline, CDR1 MDHEN and CDR2 SYDVKM. V lost 3 bases to trimming and J lost 7 bases, with 12 bases between them. The CDR3 is made up of 13 amino acids. The CDR3 here is CASSFSQVFGYTF. The DNA for the CDR3 is TGTGCCAGCAGTTTTTCTCAGGTGTTTGGCTACACCTTC.

The V call is TRBV4-1, the J call TRBJ1-4; D might be TRBD1 (5 bases). The germline gives CDR1 MGHRA, CDR2 YSYEKL. The CDR3 spans 19 residues. V was clipped by 1 base and J by 0 bases, with 18 bases between them. The CDR3 protein is CASSQGQRGYLATNEKLFF. As DNA, the CDR3 is TGCGCCAGCAGCCAAGGACAGCGGGGCTATTTGGCAACTAATGAAAAACTGTTTTTT.

V usage is TRBV4-3 and J usage is TRBJ1-2; 8 nucleotides align to TRBD1. V was clipped by 1 base and J by 4 bases; unmatched bases: 5. CDR3 length equals 15 residues. The germline CDR1 and CDR2 sequences are LGHNA and YSLEER. CDR3 coding DNA: TGCGCCAGCAGCCAAGCCCTCGGACAGGGCTATGGCTACACCTTC. Protein product: CASSQALGQGYGYTF.

V and J are TRBV5-5 and TRBJ2-1; 7 bases line up with TRBD1. The J segment lost 2 bases and the V segment lost 4 bases, leaving 6 bases of the junction unmatched. Looked up from germline, CDR1 is SGHKS and CDR2 is YYEKEE (reference sequence). This CDR3 is 15 amino acids long. The CDR3 protein is CASSPLDRTYNEQFF. The DNA of the CDR3 is TGTGCCAGCAGCCCCCTGGACAGGACCTACAATGAGCAGTTCTTC.

J is TRBJ2-2 and V is TRBV30; 7 bases are a match to TRBD1. The trim removed 0 bases at V and 1 base at J, leaving 5 bases unmatched. The CDR3 runs to 16 residues. CDR1 and CDR2 from the germline V gene are GTSNPN and SVGIG (reference sequence). CDR3 nucleotides: TGTGCCTGGAGTGTATCAGACAGGGTGAACACCGGGGAGCTGTTTTTT. Amino acid sequence: CAWSVSDRVNTGELFF.

The V and J genes are TRBV19 and TRBJ1-6; 7 positions match TRBD1. J was trimmed by 7 bases and V by 3 bases; bases with no gene match: 6. Germline lookup yields CDR1 LNHDA and CDR2 SQIVND (reference sequence). The CDR3 covers 15 residues. This CDR3 reads CASSIQQGPNSPLHF. The DNA of the CDR3 is TGTGCCAGTAGTATCCAACAGGGGCCCAATTCACCCCTCCACTTT.

The V and J genes are TRBV19 and TRBJ1-2, with D possibly TRBD1 on 5 matching bases. Trimming took 3 bases from V and 6 from J, leaving 11 bases between them. The CDR3 is made up of 13 amino acids. From germline, CDR1 is LNHDA and CDR2 SQIVND (reference sequence). In nucleotides, the CDR3 is TGTGCCAGTAGTATCATGGAGGGGAATGGCTACACCTTC. This sequence encodes CASSIMEGNGYTF.

The chain recombines TRBV4-3 with TRBJ1-1; D call uncertain. The CDR3 is 15 residues long. With 5 bases removed from V and 5 bases from J, the gap between germline ends came to 18 bases. From germline, CDR1 is LGHNA and CDR2 YSLEER. The CDR3 DNA follows: TGCGCCAGCAGCTACCGCGAAGTTTTGAGGACTGAAGCTTTCTTT. It codes for CASSYREVLRTEAFF.

The V and J genes are TRBV11-2 and TRBJ1-1; 8 bases line up with TRBD1. The length of the CDR3 is 13 residues. J lost 8 bases, V lost 4 bases, and 6 bases had no gene match. The germline gives CDR1 SGHAT, CDR2 FQNNGV. This chain's CDR3 is CASSSFRDREAFF. DNA for the CDR3: TGTGCCAGCAGCTCTTTTAGGGACAGGGAAGCTTTCTTT.

The V and J genes are TRBV14 and TRBJ1-4, with D maybe TRBD1 (5 bases). V lost 2 bases and J lost 5, with 12 bases in between. From germline, CDR1 is SGHDN and CDR2 FVKESK. The CDR3 extends over 15 amino acids. CDR3 nucleotides: TGTGCCAGCAGCCAAAGTCGGGGGGGAAATGAAAAACTGTTTTTT. This gives the protein CASSQSRGGNEKLFF.

The CDR3 nucleotides read TGCGCCAGCAGCTTGGGGGACAGGGGGCACGGGGAGCTGTTTTTT. Its protein is CASSLGDRGHGELFF. The chain couples TRBV5-1 to TRBJ2-2; the match to TRBD1 covers 12 bases. After removal of 0 bases from V and 7 bases from J, the junction contained 1 base not matched to a gene. There are 15 residues in the CDR3. Germline values: CDR1 SGHRS, CDR2 YFSETQ.

The rearrangement uses TRBV29-1 and TRBJ2-7, with 9 bases that match TRBD2. Germline V gives CDR1 SQVTM, CDR2 ANQGSEA. V shed 8 bases and J 1 base; nucleotides not matched to a gene: 6. This CDR3 has 13 residues. CDR3 nucleotide sequence: TGCAGCACCACGACTAGCGGATCCTACGAGCAGTACTTC. Translated, it gives CSTTTSGSYEQYF.

This clone was observed a few times. The chain recombines TRBV19 with TRBJ2-1, with TRBD2 as a possible D gene (6 bases). CDR3 length: 13 residues. In germline, CDR1 is LNHDA, CDR2 SQIVND (reference sequence). Trimming left V 4 bases short and J 4 bases short, with 8 bases between. CDR3 protein: CASSTDYYNEQFF. The DNA of the CDR3 is TGTGCCAGTAGTACGGACTATTACAATGAGCAGTTCTTC.

The genes are TRBV13 and TRBJ2-7; TRBD1 matches at 12 bases. The CDR3 has 15 amino acids. The V segment lost 4 bases and the J segment 7 bases; nucleotides outside the gene matches: 8. Germline CDR1 and CDR2: PRHDT and FYEKMQ (reference sequence). CDR3 amino acids: CASSSPGQGAEEQYF. CDR3 DNA: TGTGCCAGCAGCTCTCCGGGACAGGGGGCGGAAGAGCAGTACTTC.

This clone was counted once. V gene TRBV7-6 combines with J gene TRBJ2-3; a weak D match, TRBD2 (6 bases). CDR1 is SGHVS and CDR2 is FNYEAQ in the germline V gene. The CDR3 totals 14 residues. Trimming removed 5 bases at V and 3 bases at J, with 12 bases between. The CDR3 region is CASSPVGGTDTQYF. CDR3 nucleotide sequence: TGTGCCAGCAGCCCCGTCGGGGGTACAGATACGCAGTATTTT.

The genes are TRBV2 and TRBJ1-1, with TRBD1 matching over 8 bases. The CDR3 is 15 amino acids. The V gene end was trimmed by 4 bases and the J gene end by 6 bases; junction bases not matched to a gene: 10. Germline values: CDR1 SNHLY, CDR2 FYNNEI. CDR3 residues: CASSGVDRGYAEAFF. The CDR3 DNA reads TGTGCCAGCAGTGGAGTCGACAGGGGTTATGCTGAAGCTTTCTTT.

This clone occurred a few times. The chain couples TRBV28 to TRBJ1-1; possibly TRBD1 for D (6 bases). The CDR3 consists of 17 residues. The V and J ends lost 1 base and 1 base respectively, with 16 bases between them. CDR1 and CDR2 (germline): MDHEN, SYDVKM. The CDR3 DNA is TGTGCCAGCAGTTTATTGGGGGGGGCCCTTAAGAACACTGAAGCTTTCTTT. Its translation: CASSLLGGALKNTEAFF. Drawing the rest from reference TRBV28 and TRBJ1-1, the complete variable domain is DVKVTQSSRYLVKRTGEKVFLECVQDMDHENMFWYRQDPGLGLRLIYFSYDVKMKEKGDIPEGYSVSREKKERFSLILESASTNQTSMYLCASSLLGGALKNTEAFFGQGTRLTVV.

This clone came up a few times. This rearrangement joins TRBV4-3 to TRBJ1-5; D gene unclear. The CDR3 length is 16 residues. V was trimmed by 2 bases and J by 9 bases, leaving 20 bases between them. Germline V gene lookup returns CDR1 LGHNA and CDR2 YSLEER. This chain's CDR3 is CASSQSMEVGSLPQHF. DNA for the CDR3: TGCGCCAGCAGCCAATCAATGGAGGTCGGTAGTTTGCCCCAGCATTTT.

V usage is TRBV4-1 and J usage is TRBJ2-3; possibly TRBD2 for D (6 bases). Trimming removed 4 bases at V and 1 base at J, with 15 bases between. Germline V gives CDR1 MGHRA, CDR2 YSYEKL. This CDR3 is 16 amino acids long. The CDR3 DNA follows: TGCGCCAGCAGCCCTTCCGGGACTGTCGGCACAGATACGCAGTATTTT. Amino acid sequence: CASSPSGTVGTDTQYF.

This clone has more than one count but fewer than ten. The chain uses TRBV6-2 or TRBV6-3 and TRBJ2-1; 14 bases align to TRBD2. Germline-derived CDR1 and CDR2 are MNHEY and SVGEGT. This CDR3 contains 16 residues. Trimming removed 5 bases from V and 1 base from J; junction bases left unmatched: 1. The CDR3 loop reads CASSRTSGGSYNEQFF. The DNA for the CDR3 is TGTGCCAGCAGTAGGACTAGCGGGGGGTCCTACAATGAGCAGTTCTTC.

This chain links TRBV7-8 with TRBJ2-5, with D possibly matching TRBD1 (6 bases). The CDR3 consists of 14 residues. Trimming took 5 bases from V and 1 from J, leaving 11 bases between them. Germline V gene data show CDR1 as SGHVS and CDR2 as FQNEAQ. The CDR3 loop reads CASSPDRSQETQYF. The CDR3 nucleotides are TGTGCCAGCAGCCCCGACAGGTCCCAAGAGACCCAGTACTTC.

J is TRBJ2-7 and V is TRBV7-2; TRBD2 aligns across 7 bases. CDR1 SGHTA and CDR2 FQGNSA come from the germline V gene. With 1 base clipped from V and 2 bases from J, the junction kept 11 bases outside the gene matches. This CDR3 is 17 amino acids long. CDR3 DNA sequence: TGTGCCAGCAGCTTAGTCCCAAGGACTAGTTTTCCCTACGAGCAGTACTTC. Encoded protein: CASSLVPRTSFPYEQYF.

The chain joins TRBV30 to TRBJ2-7, with 7 bases identical to TRBD1. Germline values: CDR1 GTSNPN, CDR2 SVGIG (reference sequence). The CDR3 length is 15 residues. The J segment lost 0 bases and the V segment lost 0 bases, leaving 5 bases of the junction unmatched. The CDR3 nucleotides are TGTGCCTGGAGTGTACTAGGGGGCAACTCCTACGAGCAGTACTTC. It specifies CAWSVLGGNSYEQYF.

The V call is TRBV7-9, the J call TRBJ1-2; possible D gene TRBD1, 6 bases. This CDR3 has 13 residues. Trimming took 5 bases from V and 4 from J, leaving 11 bases between them. Germline V gives CDR1 SEHNR, CDR2 FQNEAQ (reference sequence). CDR3 DNA: TGTGCCAGCAGCCAACAGGGAAGCTATGGCTACACCTTC. Protein: CASSQQGSYGYTF.

Only one count was recorded for this clone. The rearrangement links TRBV7-8 to TRBJ1-1; 9 bases line up with TRBD1. The CDR3 is 15 amino acids. The J segment lost 5 bases and the V segment lost 5 bases, leaving 9 bases of the junction unmatched. The germline gives CDR1 SGHVS, CDR2 FQNEAQ. CDR3 sequence: CASSRDRVRSTEAFF. The CDR3, as DNA: TGTGCCAGCAGCCGGGACAGGGTTCGGTCTACTGAAGCTTTCTTT. The whole variable domain, remainder taken from reference TRBV7-8 and TRBJ1-1, is GAGVSQSPRYKVAKRGQDVALRCDPISGHVSLFWYQQALGQGPEFLTYFQNEAQLDKSGLPSDRFFAERPEGSVSTLKIQRTQQEDSAVYLCASSRDRVRSTEAFFGQGTRLTVV.

This sequence joins TRBV7-8 and TRBJ1-1, with D perhaps TRBD1 (6 bases). V was shortened by 2 bases and J by 0 bases, with 10 bases between the two germline ends. Germline V CDR1 and CDR2: SGHVS, FQNEAQ. The CDR3 length is 15 residues. CDR3 in amino acids: CASSLSGGLNTEAFF. DNA of the CDR3: TGTGCCAGCAGCTTATCGGGGGGCCTGAACACTGAAGCTTTCTTT.